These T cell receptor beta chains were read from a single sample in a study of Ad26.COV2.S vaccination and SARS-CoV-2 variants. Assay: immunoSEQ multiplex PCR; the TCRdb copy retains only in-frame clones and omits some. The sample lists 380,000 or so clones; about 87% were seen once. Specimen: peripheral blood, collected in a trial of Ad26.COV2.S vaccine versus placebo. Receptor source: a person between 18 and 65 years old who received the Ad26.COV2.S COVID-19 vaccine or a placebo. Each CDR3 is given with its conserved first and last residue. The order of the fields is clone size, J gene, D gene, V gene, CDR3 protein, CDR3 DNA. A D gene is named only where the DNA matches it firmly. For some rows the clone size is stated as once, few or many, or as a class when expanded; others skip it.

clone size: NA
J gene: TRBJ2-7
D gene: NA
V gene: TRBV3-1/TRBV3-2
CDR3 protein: CASSQDSRKQYF
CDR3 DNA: TGTGCCAGCAGCCAAGATTCGCGCAAGCAGTACTTC

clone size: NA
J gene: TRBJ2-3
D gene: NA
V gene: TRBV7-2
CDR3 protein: CASSLALRTDTQYF
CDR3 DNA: TGTGCCAGCAGCTTAGCGTTACGGACAGATACGCAGTATTTT

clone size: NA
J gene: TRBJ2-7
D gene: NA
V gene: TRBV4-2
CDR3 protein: CASSARDTYEQYF
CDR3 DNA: TGTGCCAGCAGCGCCCGGGATACCTACGAGCAGTACTTC

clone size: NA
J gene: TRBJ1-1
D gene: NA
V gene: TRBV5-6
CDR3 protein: CASSLRMDSKRDTEAFF
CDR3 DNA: TGTGCCAGCAGCTTACGTATGGACAGTAAAAGGGACACTGAAGCTTTCTTT

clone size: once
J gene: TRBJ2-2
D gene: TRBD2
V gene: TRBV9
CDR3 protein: CASSVATAGVANGELFF
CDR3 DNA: TGTGCCAGCAGCGTAGCTACAGCGGGAGTTGCAAACGGGGAGCTGTTTTTT

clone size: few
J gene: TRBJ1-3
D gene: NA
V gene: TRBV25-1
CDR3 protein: CASREQGISGNTIYF
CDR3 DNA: TGTGCCAGCAGGGAACAGGGTATCTCTGGAAACACCATATATTTT

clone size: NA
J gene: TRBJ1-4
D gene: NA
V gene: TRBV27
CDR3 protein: CASSPRVISNEKLFF
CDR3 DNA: TGTGCCAGCAGCCCCCGGGTAATCTCTAATGAAAAACTGTTTTTT

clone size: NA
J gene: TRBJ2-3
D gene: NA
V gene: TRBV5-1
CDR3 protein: CASRFSTDTQYF
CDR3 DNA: TGCGCCAGCAGATTCAGCACAGATACGCAGTATTTT

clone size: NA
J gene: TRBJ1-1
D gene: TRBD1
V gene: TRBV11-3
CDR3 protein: CASSSGGEGTEAFF
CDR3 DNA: TGTGCCAGCAGCTCAGGGGGCGAAGGCACTGAAGCTTTCTTT

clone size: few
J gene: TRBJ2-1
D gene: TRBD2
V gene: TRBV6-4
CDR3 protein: CASSETSGGHNEQFF
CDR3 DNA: TGTGCCAGCAGTGAGACTAGCGGGGGACATAATGAGCAGTTCTTC

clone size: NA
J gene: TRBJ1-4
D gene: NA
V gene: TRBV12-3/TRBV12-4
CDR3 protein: CASMAATNEKLFF
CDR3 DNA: TGTGCCAGCATGGCTGCAACTAATGAAAAACTGTTTTTT

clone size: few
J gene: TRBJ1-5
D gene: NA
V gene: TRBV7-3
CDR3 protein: CASSPLGGNQPQHF
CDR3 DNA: TGTGCCAGCAGCCCTCTTGGGGGCAATCAGCCCCAGCATTTT

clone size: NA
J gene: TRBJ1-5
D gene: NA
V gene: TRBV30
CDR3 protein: CAWSPTGLGQPQHF
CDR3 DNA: TGTGCCTGGAGTCCAACAGGGTTAGGTCAGCCCCAGCATTTT